Shown below are 20 T cell receptor beta chains from a single sample sequenced in a study of immune cell composition in non-small cell lung cancer. Only in-frame clones appear in the TCRdb table, and some are missing; sequencing was by immunoSEQ multiplex PCR. The sample lists 2,500 or so clones, about four fifths seen once, with 35% to 45% in the top ten. Material for sequencing was lung tumor tissue. Source of these receptors: a human donor with non-small cell lung cancer.

This clone was recorded a few times. This chain uses TRBV28 with TRBJ2-1, with 8 positions matching TRBD2. With 1 base clipped from V and 4 bases from J, the junction kept 9 bases outside the gene matches. Germline CDR1 reads MDHEN; CDR2 reads SYDVKM. The CDR3 is made up of 17 amino acids. In nucleotides, the CDR3 is TGTGCCAGCAGTTTATTTTTGCAGCGGGGGTCTTACAATGAGCAGTTCTTC. Translated: CASSLFLQRGSYNEQFF.

The chain links TRBV11-1 to TRBJ1-1, with D perhaps TRBD1 (5 bases). The CDR3 is made up of 13 amino acids. Looked up from germline, CDR1 is SGHAT and CDR2 is FQDESV (reference sequence). V was shortened by 4 bases and J by 1 base, with 7 bases between the two germline ends. The CDR3 spells CASSSGQNTEAFF. The CDR3 bases are TGTGCCAGCAGCTCAGGACAGAACACTGAAGCTTTCTTT.

The chain combines TRBV4-2 with TRBJ2-1, with 15 bases lining up with TRBD2. Germline CDR1 is LGHNA and CDR2 is YNFKEQ. Trimming cost V 1 base and J 9 bases; bases outside gene matches: 7. The CDR3 is made up of 17 amino acids. The CDR3 spells CASSQGRTSGRGFEQFF. The CDR3 bases are TGTGCCAGCAGCCAAGGCCGGACTAGCGGGAGGGGTTTTGAGCAGTTCTTC.

The chain uses TRBV5-1 and TRBJ2-1, with D unclear. Trimming took 0 bases from V and 0 from J, leaving 7 bases between them. Germline V gene lookup returns CDR1 SGHRS and CDR2 YFSETQ. The CDR3 runs to 15 residues. The DNA for the CDR3 is TGCGCCAGCAGCTTGGCCAGGATCTCCTACAATGAGCAGTTCTTC. Translation gives CASSLARISYNEQFF.

This clone was detected only a few times. The chain is built from TRBV29-1 and TRBJ2-2; maybe TRBD1 (6 bases). This CDR3 is built from 14 residues. CDR1 and CDR2 from the germline V gene are SQVTM and ANQGSEA. V dropped 6 bases and J dropped 5 bases, with 16 bases sitting between them. CDR3 sequence (DNA): TGCAGCGTCCTCACAGGGCTCGGGACCGGGGAGCTGTTTTTT. The encoded protein is CSVLTGLGTGELFF.

The chain joins TRBV4-1 to TRBJ2-7; D may be TRBD1 (5 bases). Looked up from germline, CDR1 is MGHRA and CDR2 is YSYEKL. Trimming took 5 bases from V and 5 from J, leaving 13 bases between them. The CDR3 contains 13 residues. In nucleotides, the CDR3 is TGCGCCAGCAGCAATGGGGCGCTCCACGAGCAGTACTTC. Its translation is CASSNGALHEQYF.

J is TRBJ2-1 and V is TRBV20-1; D unresolved. Trimming stripped 3 bases from V and 9 bases from J, with 6 bases between. CDR1 is DFQATT and CDR2 is SNEGSKA in the germline V gene (reference sequence). The CDR3 runs to 10 residues. DNA for the CDR3: TGCAGTGCTAGCCGTAGTGAGCAGTTCTTC. It yields the protein CSASRSEQFF.

V and J are TRBV28 and TRBJ2-7, with D tentatively TRBD2 (5 bases). CDR3 length equals 16 residues. Deletions cut 2 bases from V and 9 bases from J, with 23 bases between. Germline V gives CDR1 MDHEN, CDR2 SYDVKM. The CDR3 nucleotides are TGTGCCAGCAGTTTAGACGGCCTTGCGAGCGGAGAGAGGCAGTACTTC. It is translated as CASSLDGLASGERQYF.

The chain carries TRBV6-5 and TRBJ2-7; 12 nucleotides agree with TRBD2. Germline CDR1 and CDR2: MNHEY and SVGAGI. The CDR3 is made up of 14 amino acids. The V and J ends lost 2 bases and 6 bases, in that order; junction bases with no gene match: 2. The CDR3 sequence is CASSYGTSGFEQYF. For the CDR3, the DNA is TGTGCCAGCAGTTACGGGACTAGCGGGTTCGAGCAGTACTTC.

The chain combines TRBV7-6 with TRBJ2-2, with TRBD1 as a possible D gene (6 bases). The V gene's germline CDR1 is SGHVS and CDR2 FNYEAQ. V was trimmed by 5 bases and J by 0 bases, leaving 10 bases between them. This CDR3 is 15 amino acids long. The CDR3 reads CASSATGTNTGELFF. The CDR3 nucleotides read TGTGCCAGCAGCGCAACAGGGACGAACACCGGGGAGCTGTTTTTT.

V and J are TRBV7-9 and TRBJ2-5, with TRBD2 identical over 11 bases. Losses at the gene ends were 5 bases for V and 8 bases for J; bases not matched to a gene: 4. CDR1 is SEHNR, CDR2 FQNEAQ, per germline (reference sequence). The CDR3 has 13 residues. The CDR3 here is CASSISGRATQYF. The CDR3 DNA reads as TGTGCCAGCAGCATTAGCGGGAGGGCCACCCAGTACTTC.

V usage is TRBV5-1 and J usage is TRBJ2-2; 10 positions agree with TRBD1. V was pared by 3 bases and J by 2 bases, with 4 bases of the junction left unmatched. Germline loops: CDR1 SGHRS, CDR2 YFSETQ. The CDR3 runs 16 residues. This CDR3 is CASSSGTGANTGELFF. Here the CDR3 DNA reads TGCGCCAGCAGCTCCGGGACAGGGGCAAACACCGGGGAGCTGTTTTTT.

This rearrangement joins TRBV9 to TRBJ1-5, with 9 bases that match TRBD1. Trimming removed 4 bases from V and 3 bases from J; junction bases left unmatched: 5. The CDR3 runs 15 residues. Germline assignment: CDR1 SGDLS and CDR2 YYNGEE. The CDR3 sequence is CASSPGQGINQPQHF. In DNA, the CDR3 is TGTGCCAGCAGCCCAGGACAGGGGATCAATCAGCCCCAGCATTTT.

The chain couples TRBV4-1 to TRBJ2-7; D is unresolved. This CDR3 is built from 13 residues. Per the germline V gene, CDR1 is MGHRA and CDR2 is YSYEKL. V was pared by 0 bases and J by 3 bases, with 6 bases between. CDR3 nucleotide sequence: TGCGCCAGCAGCCAAGATCTAAACTACGAGCAGTACTTC. Translated: CASSQDLNYEQYF.

The chain joins TRBV7-8 to TRBJ1-5, with D unclear. Trimming pared 5 bases from V and 4 bases from J, leaving 9 bases between. The CDR3 extends over 13 amino acids. Per the germline V gene, CDR1 is SGHVS and CDR2 is FQNEAQ. CDR3 loop: CASSLTGNQPQHF. DNA of the CDR3: TGTGCCAGCAGCCTCACGGGGAATCAGCCCCAGCATTTT.

This clone was observed a single time. The rearrangement joins TRBV29-1 to TRBJ1-2; tentatively, D is TRBD1 (5 bases). Germline values: CDR1 SQVTM, CDR2 ANQGSEA. There are 13 residues in the CDR3. V dropped 2 bases and J dropped 4 bases, with 11 bases sitting between them. The CDR3 nucleotides are TGCAGCGTTGAACAGGGATCGGGCTATGGCTACACCTTC. It encodes CSVEQGSGYGYTF.

The V and J genes are TRBV10-3 and TRBJ1-5; TRBD1 aligns across 8 bases. Germline lookup yields CDR1 ENHRY and CDR2 SYGVKD. The CDR3 runs to 14 residues. The trim removed 11 bases at V and 3 bases at J, leaving 9 bases unmatched. This chain's CDR3 is CAVGQGSNNQPQHF. CDR3 coding DNA: TGTGCCGTCGGACAGGGCTCAAACAATCAGCCCCAGCATTTT.

This chain links TRBV11-2 with TRBJ2-7; TRBD2 might be the D (7 bases). Germline CDR1 SGHAT, CDR2 FQNNGV. The CDR3 runs 14 residues. V lost 5 bases, J lost 6 bases, and 17 bases lay in between. This CDR3 is CASSGGHSGGEQYF. The CDR3, as DNA: TGTGCCAGCAGCGGGGGCCACTCGGGGGGCGAGCAGTACTTC.

The chain employs TRBV19 and TRBJ1-1; D is ambiguous. Germline V gene sequence: CDR1 LNHDA, CDR2 SQIVND (reference sequence). Trimming removed 6 bases from V and 5 bases from J, with 10 bases in between. There are 12 residues in the CDR3. Written as DNA, the CDR3 is TGTGCCAGTAGGATCGGAGATACTGAAGCTTTCTTT. The encoded protein is CASRIGDTEAFF.

The chain couples TRBV27 to TRBJ2-1, with a weak D call TRBD1 (5 bases). Looked up from germline, CDR1 is MNHEY and CDR2 is SMNVEV (reference sequence). This CDR3 region has 16 residues. The V and J ends lost 5 bases and 0 bases respectively, with 14 bases between them. DNA for the CDR3: TGTGCCAGCAGTCCGATTCCGACAGACTCCTACAATGAGCAGTTCTTC. Translated, it gives CASSPIPTDSYNEQFF.